A selection of T cell receptor beta chains follows, all from one sample in a study of shared clonotypes between healthy human individuals. Data came from immunoSEQ multiplex PCR; TCRdb stores just in-frame clones and leaves some out. The sample has some 2.4 million clones, approximately 94% seen once. The sample was naive CD4+ T cells from PBMCs. The receptors derive from a man aged 18 to 29 in good health. Some clones in this sample may be carry-over from other donors' samples. CDR3s include the opening cysteine and the closing phenylalanine or tryptophan. A D gene is named only where the DNA matches it firmly. Clone size is stated in some rows and not others, as once, few, many or a class when expanded.

v_gene	j_gene	abundance	d_gene	CDR3nt	CDR3aa
TRBV10-3	TRBJ2-7	NA	TRBD1	TGTGCCATCAGCAAGGGACAGTCCCCGGTCTACGAGCAGTACTTC	CAISKGQSPVYEQYF
TRBV28	TRBJ2-4	NA	TRBD1	TGTGCCAGCCGGGACAGGGGAAACATTCAGTACTTC	CASRDRGNIQYF
TRBV28	TRBJ2-1	NA	NA	TGTGCCAGCAGTTTTGGACACCCGTGGTTGAGAGGGGTGGTCGATGAGCAGTTCTTC	CASSFGHPWLRGVVDEQFF
TRBV7-9	TRBJ2-7	NA	TRBD1	TGTGCCAGCAGCTTAGCGGGGACAGGCTCCTACGAGCAGTACTTC	CASSLAGTGSYEQYF
TRBV19	TRBJ2-5	NA	TRBD2	TGTGCCAGTAGTGTGGGGCCTAGCGGAAGCAACCAAGAGACCCAGTACTTC	CASSVGPSGSNQETQYF
TRBV2	TRBJ2-1	NA	NA	TGTGCCAGCGCTAAGTACAATGAGCAGTTCTTC	CASAKYNEQFF
TRBV28	TRBJ1-3	NA	NA	TGTGCCAGCAGTTTATCCAGGGAAGGAAACACCATATATTTT	CASSLSREGNTIYF
TRBV29-1	TRBJ2-1	NA	NA	TGCAGCGTTGCGGGACGGGCCTGGCACAATGAGCAGTTCTTC	CSVAGRAWHNEQFF
TRBV10-2	TRBJ2-3	NA	NA	TGCGCCAGCAGTGAGTCGGCAGGGGAAACAGATACGCAGTATTTT	CASSESAGETDTQYF
TRBV28	TRBJ1-1	NA	NA	TGTGCCAGCACCCTTACCATGGGCACTGAAGCTTTCTTT	CASTLTMGTEAFF
TRBV28	TRBJ2-1	NA	NA	TGTGCCAGCAGCGAGTTCCGGGGGTCGCGCGATGAGCAGTTCTTC	CASSEFRGSRDEQFF
TRBV6-4	TRBJ1-2	NA	TRBD1	TGTGCCAGCACGGGACAGAAGTATGGCTACACCTTC	CASTGQKYGYTF
TRBV7-2	TRBJ2-1	once	NA	TGTGCCAGCAGCTTAGGTCCGGGGCTCGGTGAGCAGTTCTTC	CASSLGPGLGEQFF
TRBV4-1	TRBJ1-3	once	NA	TGCGCCAGCAGCCCTCCTAACAGAGGCGGAAACACCATATATTTT	CASSPPNRGGNTIYF
TRBV9	TRBJ2-7	NA	NA	TGTGCCAGCAGCGTAGGGGTTAGCTACGAGCAGTACTTC	CASSVGVSYEQYF
TRBV5-1	TRBJ2-7	once	TRBD2	TGCGCCAGCAGCACGACTAGCGGGACCTACGAGCAGTACTTC	CASSTTSGTYEQYF
TRBV19	TRBJ2-1	NA	TRBD2	TGTGCCAGTAGTACCCGGACTAGCGGGAGATCCTACAATGAGCAGTTCTTC	CASSTRTSGRSYNEQFF
TRBV28	TRBJ2-7	NA	TRBD1	TGTGCCAGCACTAAAAACAGGGGGTTATTCTACGAGCAGTACTTC	CASTKNRGLFYEQYF
TRBV5-1	TRBJ1-2	NA	NA	TGCGCCAGCAGCTTGGAGTCCGTTCCGGGCTACACCTTC	CASSLESVPGYTF
TRBV5-1	TRBJ2-3	NA	TRBD1	TGCGCCAGCAGCCCCACAGGGGGTCTCACAGATACGCAGTATTTT	CASSPTGGLTDTQYF
TRBV15	TRBJ2-1	NA	TRBD2	TGTGCCACCAGACAGAATAGCGGGAGATCTCATGAGCAGTTCTTC	CATRQNSGRSHEQFF
TRBV7-9	TRBJ1-6	NA	NA	TGTGCCAGCAGCTTAGGCGGGGGGGATTCACCCCTCCACTTT	CASSLGGGDSPLHF
TRBV27	TRBJ2-5	NA	NA	TGTGCCAGCAGTTCCATAGCGGCCGGGGAGACCCAGTACTTC	CASSSIAAGETQYF
TRBV28	TRBJ2-5	NA	TRBD2	TGTGCCAGCAGACTCCTCGGGGAGGGCCAAGAGACCCAGTACTTC	CASRLLGEGQETQYF
TRBV29-1	TRBJ2-7	once	TRBD2	TGCAGCGTCCGGAGGGGGACTAGCGGGTCCTACGAGCAGTACTTC	CSVRRGTSGSYEQYF
TRBV5-1	TRBJ1-3	NA	TRBD1	TGCGCCAGCAGCTTGGACCCGGACAGGGGCTCTGGAAACACCATATATTTT	CASSLDPDRGSGNTIYF
TRBV6-6	TRBJ2-5	NA	TRBD2	TGTGCCAGCAGTCGTACTCCGGGACTAGCGGAAGAGACCCAGTACTTC	CASSRTPGLAEETQYF
TRBV7-2	TRBJ2-7	NA	TRBD2	TGTGCCAGCAGCTTACGGGGGGCATCAGCGGGAGTGGGCGAGCAGTACTTC	CASSLRGASAGVGEQYF
TRBV28	TRBJ2-5	NA	NA	TGTGCCAGCAGTTTCGAAGGGTGGAGGGGTGAGACCCAGTACTTC	CASSFEGWRGETQYF
TRBV28	TRBJ2-1	once	TRBD2	TGTGCCAGCAGCCGACCAGGGACTAGTCATCACAATGAGCAGTTCTTC	CASSRPGTSHHNEQFF
TRBV5-4	TRBJ1-2	NA	NA	TGTGCCAGCAGCTCTTCGGGTGGCTACACCTTC	CASSSSGGYTF
TRBV9	TRBJ2-1	once	NA	TGTGCCAGCAGCGCGACCCCCCCGGGTACACCCAATGAGCAGTTCTTC	CASSATPPGTPNEQFF
TRBV18	TRBJ2-3	once	NA	TGTGCCAGCTCACCACCGAGTGTTACAGATACGCAGTATTTT	CASSPPSVTDTQYF
TRBV28	TRBJ1-2	NA	TRBD1	TGTGCCAGCAGCACTCCAGGACAGGGCGGAGGCTACACCTTC	CASSTPGQGGGYTF
TRBV7-2	TRBJ2-7	NA	TRBD1	TGTGCCAGCAGCTTAGAGAGACAGGGGGCCTACGAGCAGTACTTC	CASSLERQGAYEQYF
TRBV28	TRBJ1-4	NA	NA	TGTGCCAGCAGTATGGGCGGGGGCTCACGGAATGAAAAACTGTTTTTT	CASSMGGGSRNEKLFF
TRBV29-1	TRBJ2-7	NA	TRBD1	TGCAGCGTAGCCGGACAGGGCCACGAGCAGTACTTC	CSVAGQGHEQYF
TRBV6-1	TRBJ2-3	NA	NA	TGTGCCAGCAGACCCCAGGGTAGCACAGATACGCAGTATTTT	CASRPQGSTDTQYF
TRBV7-2	TRBJ2-7	NA	TRBD2	TGTGCCAGCAGCTTAGGACGACTAGCGGGAGCGATCGAGCAGTACTTC	CASSLGRLAGAIEQYF
TRBV11-2	TRBJ2-7	NA	NA	TGTGCCAGCAGCTTAGCATATCGGCAGAGCTCCTACGAGCAGTACTTC	CASSLAYRQSSYEQYF
TRBV4-1	TRBJ2-3	NA	TRBD2	TGCGCCAGCAGCCAGAGGTCTGCGGGAGTTCAAGATACGCAGTATTTT	CASSQRSAGVQDTQYF
TRBV11-2	TRBJ2-7	NA	NA	TGTGCCAGCAGCTTTACCTCCTACGAGCAGTACTTC	CASSFTSYEQYF
TRBV7-8	TRBJ2-1	NA	TRBD1	TGTGCCAGCAGCTTCCGAGACAGGGTGGGTGAGCAGTTCTTC	CASSFRDRVGEQFF
TRBV28	TRBJ1-4	NA	NA	TGTGCCAGCAGTCAGACAACTAATGAAAAACTGTTTTTT	CASSQTTNEKLFF
TRBV5-4	TRBJ1-1	NA	NA	TGTGCCAGCAGCTGGGGGGGGGTTACGAACACTGAAGCTTTCTTT	CASSWGGVTNTEAFF
TRBV5-6	TRBJ2-3	NA	TRBD2	TGTGCCAGCAGCTTGGAGGGAGGACTAGCAACAGATACGCAGTATTTT	CASSLEGGLATDTQYF
TRBV5-4	TRBJ2-5	NA	TRBD1	TGTGCCAGCAGCCCGGGGACAGGGAGGGAGACCCAGTACTTC	CASSPGTGRETQYF
TRBV18	TRBJ2-2	NA	NA	TGTGCCAGCTCACCGTTTTCTGGGATTCTCACCGGGGAGCTGTTTTTT	CASSPFSGILTGELFF
TRBV30	TRBJ2-3	NA	NA	TGTGCCTGGATCCCAATCGGGAGAGCTAGCACAGATACGCAGTATTTT	CAWIPIGRASTDTQYF
TRBV6-1	TRBJ2-4	once	NA	TGTGCCAGCCGTGCGTCTTCGAACATTCAGTACTTC	CASRASSNIQYF
TRBV27	TRBJ1-1	NA	TRBD1	TGTGCCAGCAGTGAAAGGACAGGGCGAGCTTTCTTT	CASSERTGRAFF